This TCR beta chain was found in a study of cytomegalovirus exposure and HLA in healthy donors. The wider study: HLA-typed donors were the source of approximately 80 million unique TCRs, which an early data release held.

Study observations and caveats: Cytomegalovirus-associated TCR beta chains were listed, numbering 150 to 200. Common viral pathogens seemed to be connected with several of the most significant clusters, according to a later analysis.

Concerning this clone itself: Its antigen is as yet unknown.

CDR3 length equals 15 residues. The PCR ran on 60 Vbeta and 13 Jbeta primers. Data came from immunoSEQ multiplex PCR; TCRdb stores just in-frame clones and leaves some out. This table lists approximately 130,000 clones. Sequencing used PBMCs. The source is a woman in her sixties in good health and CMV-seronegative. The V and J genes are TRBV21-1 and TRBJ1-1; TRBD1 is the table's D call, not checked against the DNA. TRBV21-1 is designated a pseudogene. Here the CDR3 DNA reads TGTGCCAGCAGCAGGGTTACAGGGCGGAACACTGAAGCTTTCTTT. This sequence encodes CASSRVTGRNTEAFF.